The T cell receptor beta chain under discussion was sequenced for a study of Graves' ophthalmopathy and Graves' hyperthyroidism (dated by TCRdb to about 2018). Describing the broader study: Peripheral blood was collected at initial diagnosis, before any treatment. To tell Graves' ophthalmopathy apart from Graves' hyperthyroidism, and to predict which patients would progress to ophthalmopathy, the study relied on TCR beta repertoire signatures. In total, approximately 130 blood samples were TCR-sequenced: under 45 ophthalmopathy, roughly 80 hyperthyroidism and some 17 hyperthyroidism-to-ophthalmopathy patients. To explore V-J signatures that distinguish ophthalmopathy from hyperthyroidism, a discovery set of roughly 98 patients was enrolled, made up of 43 with ophthalmopathy and 55 to 65 with stable hyperthyroidism. The independent validation cohort included around 19 hyperthyroidism patients plus 17 patients who later progressed from hyperthyroidism to ophthalmopathy. T-cell repertoires of thyroid tissue and blood were compared in 5 or 6 hyperthyroidism patients. Once sampling was done, hyperthyroidism patients were given methimazole at a starting dose of 30 mg daily, while ophthalmopathy patients were given high-dose intravenous methylprednisolone.

For repertoire sequencing, the TCR beta CDR3 regions were amplified from RNA transcripts. The first round was an RT-PCR using HTBI primers with the Qiagen OneStep RT-PCR kit, and this first round was followed by a second-round multiplex PCR, then size selection and purification. The libraries underwent paired-end sequencing with 100 bp reads on an Illumina HiSeq2000. The source study handled its data this way. SOAPnuke was used for read processing, and reads with adapters, uncalled bases, a mean Phred below 15, or no exact constant-primer or identifier match were discarded. COPE v1.2.5 was used to merge the high-quality paired reads. Clonotypes were defined as unique nucleotide sequences and were aligned to IMGT TRB V, D and J references using MiTCR v1.1. Only V-J combinations with frequency above 0.0001 were analysed, covering around 99% of repertoires. A TCR clonal expansion and chaos score per V-J combination was defined as the ratio of F50 clonal expansion to chaos observed in the TCRdist matrix. Features were reduced by Welch's t-statistics and random forest to about a dozen V-J combinations, which fed a naive Bayes classifier. The similarity between thyroid and blood repertoires was quantified using the Morisita-Horn index. Using fastp trimming at Q25 and MiXCR clonotype assembly, TCRdb reanalyzed the public sequencing data and kept in-frame beta chains. When rows share a CDR3 protein, they turn into one entry using the most common DNA and genes. TCRdb, not the original authors, processed these V and J calls. The sample profile shows approximately 700,000 distinct CDR3 sequences; approximately 40% of them were found once. The ten largest make up approximately 43% of the sample.

Many counts were recorded for this clonotype. The antigen it recognizes is unknown. No base quality values were provided; no much bigger clone lies one nucleotide off. Counted from cysteine to phenylalanine, this CDR3 has 11 amino acids. The sequence is cut down to CDR3 DNA, 33 bases in frame from base 1. Trimming takes 11 bases from V and 7 bases from J, and the germline ends sit 14 bases apart. The germline V gene gives CDR1 as ENHRY and CDR2 as SYGVKD. Study-level results and caveats: In cross-validation, the 13-signature model distinguished ophthalmopathy from stable hyperthyroidism with 85% to 90% sensitivity and around 81% specificity, and in the test set the corresponding values were around 80% and 75%. Most expanded thyroid clonotypes with frequency above 0.001 were also detected in blood, suggesting blood repertoires may reflect the thyroid immune response. No statistical method was used to predetermine the sample size, and group allocation was not hidden from the investigators. In validation, the model predicted ophthalmopathy progression with nearly 71% sensitivity and around 72% specificity; some twelve predicted patients were CT-confirmed with GO in a median of approximately six months.

Ophthalmopathy patients had moderately to severely active disease, Clinical Activity Score of at least 3, NOSPECS grade of at least 4, and disease duration under 3 months. Patients were excluded if they had other autoimmune diseases, uncontrolled infections, pregnancy or lactation. Clinical symptoms, serum thyroxine, TRAb, thyroid ultrasound and orbital computed tomography were used for diagnosis. Ficoll-Paque density gradient centrifugation was used to isolate PBMCs from approximately 10 ml of fresh peripheral blood. Trizol reagent was used to extract the total RNA, and its quality was then checked on an Agilent 2100 Bioanalyzer.

The origin of this receptor is an adult man with Graves' ophthalmopathy. The sample taken for sequencing was peripheral blood. The sequence joins TRBV10-3 to TRBJ1-1; a confident D gene designation cannot be given. The DNA is TGTGCCGTCTCAGGCTGGAGTGAAGCTTTCTTT. Translated, it gives CAVSGWSEAFF.